A single T cell receptor beta chain is shown here with its context. Antigen: not known. This record belongs to a study of shared clonotypes between healthy human individuals. Study details: With ages of 18 to 49, the donors were a couple of women and a few men. The plates for each donor numbered three CD4 naive, three CD4 memory, two CD8 naive and one CD8 memory.

This CDR3 comprises 14 residues. In germline, CDR1 is LNHDA, CDR2 SQIVND (reference sequence). With 3 bases removed from V and 6 bases from J, the gap between germline ends came to 14 bases. Study-level results: Larger richness was generally estimated for naive than memory subsets. When compared with the clonotypes that were shared by all four sorted-subset donors, the non-shared clonotypes turned out to have lower generation probabilities.

Assay used: immunoSEQ multiplex PCR; TCRdb lists only in-frame clones, some missing. The sample holds millions of clones, around 94% seen once. The sequencing sample was made of naive CD4+ T cells sorted from blood. Subset given: CD45RA+ positively selected. The chain joins TRBV19 to TRBJ2-5; TRBD1 or TRBD2 may be the D gene (5 bases each). This clonotype originated in a man younger than 30 in good health. The CDR3 spells CASSIGTLGQTQYF. The CDR3 region has the DNA TGTGCCAGTAGTATTGGGACGCTGGGACAGACCCAGTACTTC.